The clone carrying this T cell receptor (beta chain) occurred once. TCRdb keeps only in-frame clones here, not all; method: immunoSEQ multiplex PCR. Here the sample spans 300,000 to 400,000 clones, roughly 88% being singletons. CDR3 length: 18 amino acids. The data belong to a study of blood T cell repertoires in COVID-19. The V gene is TRBV21-1, the J gene TRBJ1-6; TRBD1 is taken as the D call from the table, unchecked against the DNA. TRBV21-1 has pseudogene status. Sequenced material: PBMCs or T cells enriched from blood (not recorded which). The receptor's source is a woman in her twenties or thirties with acute COVID-19. The CDR3 DNA reads as TGTGCCAGCAGCAAACCAAGGACAGACCCCGGCCATAATTCACCCCTCCACTTT. Encoded protein: CASSKPRTDPGHNSPLHF.